The 22 T cell receptor beta chains below come from one sample, sequenced in a study of beta chain features in type 1 diabetes. Expressed TCRB transcripts were sequenced because the entire RNA isolate underwent reverse transcription. Sequencing was performed with immunoSEQ multiplex PCR; in TCRdb, only in-frame clones are kept and a portion is missing. The sample carries roughly 400,000 clones, about 15% recorded once. Material: naive CD4+ T cells from blood. The receptors originated from a man aged 30 to 39 in good health.

The rearrangement uses TRBV21-1 and TRBJ2-7; TRBD2 is the table's D call and was not checked against the DNA. TRBV21-1 is marked as a pseudogene. This CDR3 region has 17 residues. The CDR3 nucleotides are TGTGCCAGCAGCAACCGGCGGGAGGCCCCCTTAACTTACGAGCAGTACGTC. This encodes CASSNRREAPLTYEQYV.

Here the CDR3 DNA reads TGTGCCAGCAGTGAAGGGGACGGATACACCGGGGAGCTGTTTTTT. Translating it yields CASSEGDGYTGELFF. The rearrangement uses TRBV25-1 and TRBJ2-2, with D perhaps given as TRBD1 or TRBD2 (5 bases each). V lost 2 bases to trimming and J lost 3 bases, with 10 bases between them. Germline values: CDR1 MGHDK, CDR2 SYGVNS. The CDR3 contains 15 residues. Combining the CDR3 with reference TRBV25-1 and TRBJ2-2 gives the whole variable domain EADIYQTPRYLVIGTGKKITLECSQTMGHDKMYWYQQDPGMELHLIHYSYGVNSTEKGDLSSESTVSRIRTEHFPLTLESARPSHTSQYLCASSEGDGYTGELFFGEGSRLTVL.

This clone was counted only a few times. V is TRBV15 and J is TRBJ2-7; either TRBD1 or TRBD2 may supply D (6 bases each). The CDR3 is 15 residues long. Germline assignment: CDR1 LNHNV and CDR2 YYDKDF (reference sequence). Trimming removed 1 base from V and 2 bases from J, with 12 bases in between. In nucleotides, the CDR3 is TGTGCCACCAGCAGAGGGGGGGCGGGGACCTACGAGCAGTACTTC. As protein: CATSRGGAGTYEQYF.

The chain combines TRBV30 with TRBJ2-2, with TRBD1 matching 10 bases. This CDR3 comprises 15 residues. The V gene's germline CDR1 is GTSNPN and CDR2 SVGIG (reference sequence). After removal of 4 bases from V and 4 bases from J, the junction contained 6 bases not matched to a gene. CDR3 sequence (DNA): TGTGCCTGGAAGGAGAGGACAGGGGGCACCGGGGAGCTGTTTTTT. It specifies CAWKERTGGTGELFF.

The rearrangement joins TRBV27 to TRBJ2-3, with 7 bases fitting TRBD2. Unmatched junction bases numbered 7, after V lost 6 bases and J lost 1 base. Germline CDR1 reads MNHEY; CDR2 reads SMNVEV (reference sequence). The CDR3 consists of 15 residues. CDR3 sequence reads: CASSPGGLGTDTQYF. The CDR3 DNA sequence: TGTGCCAGCAGCCCCGGGGGGTTGGGCACAGATACGCAGTATTTT.

The table lists this clone with a few counts. This sequence joins TRBV29-1 and TRBJ1-3; no clear D. There are 15 residues in the CDR3. CDR1 SQVTM and CDR2 ANQGSEA come from the germline V gene. The V and J ends lost 4 bases and 4 bases respectively, with 17 bases between them. The CDR3 DNA sequence: TGCAGCGTTGGCGAGAGGAGACTTTCGGGAAACACCATATATTTT. It translates to CSVGERRLSGNTIYF.

This clone has more than one count but fewer than ten. The chain employs TRBV19 and TRBJ1-1, with a possible D match to TRBD1 (5 bases). V lost 6 bases, J lost 3 bases, and 11 bases lay in between. This CDR3 contains 13 residues. Germline V lookup: CDR1 LNHDA, CDR2 SQIVND (reference sequence). The CDR3 protein is CASRTGTDTEAFF. The CDR3 DNA reads as TGTGCCAGTAGGACCGGGACGGACACTGAAGCTTTCTTT.

This chain uses TRBV9 with TRBJ2-3; the D is unclear. CDR1 SGDLS and CDR2 YYNGEE come from the germline V gene. The CDR3 sequence is 17 residues long. V dropped 2 bases and J dropped 2 bases, with 18 bases sitting between them. CDR3 sequence: CASSVSIGSIFTDTQYF. The CDR3 coding sequence is TGTGCCAGCAGCGTTTCCATCGGGTCCATCTTCACAGATACGCAGTATTTT.

This clone was counted only a few times. This chain connects TRBV7-2 to TRBJ1-2; 9 positions match TRBD1. Germline V gene lookup returns CDR1 SGHTA and CDR2 FQGNSA. This CDR3 comprises 15 residues. V was pared by 6 bases and J by 3 bases, with 8 bases of the junction left unmatched. The CDR3 reads CASRQTGGRDYGYTF. The CDR3, as DNA: TGTGCCAGCAGGCAAACAGGGGGCCGGGACTATGGCTACACCTTC.

In its sample, this clone was seen a few times. This chain links TRBV13 with TRBJ2-2; a weak D match, TRBD2 (5 bases). CDR1 PRHDT and CDR2 FYEKMQ come from the germline V gene (reference sequence). The CDR3 consists of 15 residues. Trimming shortened V by 2 bases and J by 1 base, and 8 bases separated the two germline ends. CDR3 residues: CASSLRRGNTGELFF. The CDR3 DNA reads as TGTGCCAGCAGCTTACGTCGGGGGAACACCGGGGAGCTGTTTTTT.

The chain carries TRBV25-1 and TRBJ1-2; D unresolved. The germline CDR1 and CDR2 sequences are MGHDK and SYGVNS. The CDR3 runs 16 residues. Trimming took 3 bases from V and 8 from J, leaving 22 bases between them. The CDR3 sequence is CASSDPLSTLSRGYTF. CDR3 nucleotide sequence: TGTGCCAGCAGTGACCCCCTTTCGACTCTTTCGCGCGGCTACACCTTC.

The chain recombines TRBV14 with TRBJ2-3; D is unresolved. Germline V gene data show CDR1 as SGHDN and CDR2 as FVKESK. Trimming removed 0 bases at V and 4 bases at J, with 8 bases between. This CDR3 has 14 residues. The CDR3 region is CASSQDSTSDTQYF. CDR3 in DNA: TGTGCCAGCAGCCAAGATTCCACCTCAGATACGCAGTATTTT. The full variable domain, with the rest looked up from reference TRBV14 and TRBJ2-3, is EAGVTQFPSHSVIEKGQTVTLRCDPISGHDNLYWYRRVMGKEIKFLLHFVKESKQDESGMPNNRFLAERTGGTYSTLKVQPAELEDSGVYFCASSQDSTSDTQYFGPGTRLTVL.

There are a few counts of this clone. The rearrangement joins TRBV5-4 to TRBJ2-1; the match to TRBD2 covers 12 bases. The V and J ends lost 3 bases and 5 bases, in that order; junction bases with no gene match: 3. CDR1 SGHNT and CDR2 YYREEE come from the germline V gene (reference sequence). This CDR3 comprises 15 residues. The DNA for the CDR3 is TGTGCCAGCAGCTCGGGACTAGCGGGCGACAATGAGCAGTTCTTC. This codes for CASSSGLAGDNEQFF.

The CDR3 DNA is TGTGCCACCAGCAGAGTGTCCGGGACAGAAGCTTTCTTT. The encoded protein is CATSRVSGTEAFF. The V call is TRBV15, the J call TRBJ1-1; D perhaps matches TRBD1 (6 bases). Germline assignment: CDR1 LNHNV and CDR2 YYDKDF (reference sequence). V lost 1 base to trimming and J lost 8 bases, with 11 bases between them. There are 13 residues in the CDR3.

This chain connects TRBV7-9 to TRBJ2-1; 14 bases fit TRBD2. The CDR3 totals 19 residues. Trimming removed 5 bases from V and 8 bases from J; junction bases left unmatched: 17. Germline CDR1 is SEHNR and CDR2 is FQNEAQ (reference sequence). The CDR3, as DNA: TGTGCCAGCAGCCATAGACTAGCGGGAGGGCCAAGTTCCAGGGATGAGCAGTTCTTC. As protein: CASSHRLAGGPSSRDEQFF.

This clone appeared a few times. This sequence joins TRBV14 and TRBJ2-5; no clear D. Germline CDR1 is SGHDN and CDR2 is FVKESK. V shed 5 bases and J shed 4 bases, with 8 bases lying between them. CDR3 length equals 12 residues. The CDR3 DNA reads as TGTGCCAGCAGCGGGAACGGAGAGACCCAGTACTTC. Its protein product is CASSGNGETQYF.

This clone was picked up a small number of times. The V gene is TRBV4-1, the J gene TRBJ2-3; unclear D gene. The CDR3 consists of 15 residues. Trimming stripped 7 bases from V and 2 bases from J, with 16 bases between. Germline-derived CDR1 and CDR2 are MGHRA and YSYEKL. CDR3 sequence reads: CASTEVVPVTDTQYF. In DNA form, the CDR3 reads TGCGCCAGCACTGAAGTGGTTCCTGTCACAGATACGCAGTATTTT.

This clone was observed a few times. In DNA, the CDR3 is TGTGCCAGCTCACCGCTCCAGGGAGGGCAGGAGACCCAGTACTTC. It specifies CASSPLQGGQETQYF. This chain uses TRBV18 with TRBJ2-5, with 7 bases identical to TRBD2. Germline loops: CDR1 KGHSH, CDR2 LQKENI. This CDR3 is 15 amino acids long. The V segment lost 3 bases and the J segment 5 bases; nucleotides outside the gene matches: 9.

The chain is built from TRBV11-3 and TRBJ1-2; D gene ambiguous. The CDR3 totals 13 residues. CDR1 is SGHNT and CDR2 is YENEEA in the germline V gene. The germline V and J ends were trimmed by 4 bases and 4 bases, with 10 bases remaining between them. For the CDR3, the DNA is TGTGCCAGCAGCTCTAAGCGGGGCTATGGCTACACCTTC. It translates to CASSSKRGYGYTF.

This clone was counted only a few times. This chain uses TRBV7-2 with TRBJ2-3, with TRBD2 identical over 10 bases. CDR3 length: 16 residues. Per the germline V gene, CDR1 is SGHTA and CDR2 is FQGNSA. V lost 1 base, J lost 0 bases, and 1 base stayed unmatched. CDR3 in DNA: TGTGCCAGCAGCTTAGGTAGCGGGGGGAGCACAGATACGCAGTATTTT. This gives the protein CASSLGSGGSTDTQYF.

This clone was seen a handful of times. The gene calls are TRBV27 and TRBJ2-5, with D possibly being TRBD1 (7 bases). CDR3 length: 17 amino acids. V dropped 2 bases and J dropped 4 bases, with 20 bases sitting between them. CDR1 is MNHEY, CDR2 SMNVEV, per germline (reference sequence). In nucleotides, the CDR3 is TGTGCCAGCAGTTTAACCTCACCTCAGGGGGGCGGAGAGACCCAGTACTTC. Translated, it gives CASSLTSPQGGGETQYF.

This clone was seen only a few times. The chain employs TRBV6-5 and TRBJ1-2; D uncertain. Between the trimmed V and J ends, which lost 5 bases and 3 bases, there was a span of 13 bases. CDR1 is MNHEY and CDR2 is SVGAGI in the germline V gene. The CDR3 is 14 amino acids. CDR3 region: CASSQIVGDYGYTF. The CDR3 nucleotides read TGTGCCAGCAGTCAGATCGTGGGTGACTATGGCTACACCTTC.